This is a list of T cell receptor beta chains from one sample in a study of beta chain features in type 1 diabetes. Clones were read by immunoSEQ multiplex PCR, and TCRdb kept only the in-frame ones, dropping some. The repertoire holds over 150,000 clones, around 8.4% seen once, with about 0.5% in the top ten. The sequenced material came from central memory CD4+ T cells from blood. The source of these receptors is a young woman with type 1 diabetes. Both conserved end residues are part of each CDR3. D genes are given only for firm matches. A row's size may be missing; if present it is once, few, many or a size class.

TRBV28	TRBJ2-4	TRBD2	few	TGTGCCAGCAGTTTCGTAGCGGGAGGCGGGTTGAACATTCAGTACTTC	CASSFVAGGGLNIQYF
TRBV7-2	TRBJ2-3	.	.	TGTGCCAGCAGCTTAGCGAATACTGTAGATACGCAGTATTTT	CASSLANTVDTQYF
TRBV5-6	TRBJ2-7	.	.	TGTGCCAGCAGCTCCCCGCCAGTCTACGAGCAGTACTTC	CASSSPPVYEQYF
TRBV4-3	TRBJ1-5	TRBD1	.	TGCGCCAGCAGCCAAGACGGGACAGTCAATCAGCCCCAGCATTTT	CASSQDGTVNQPQHF
TRBV7-6	TRBJ1-1	.	few	TGTGCCAGCAAGCCTGGGGCAGGCAGGGCGAACACTGAAGCTTTCTTT	CASKPGAGRANTEAFF
TRBV5-1	TRBJ2-4	TRBD2	few	TGCGCCAGCAGCTATGGGACTAGCGGGAGTGGGGACATTCAGTACTTC	CASSYGTSGSGDIQYF
TRBV6-5	TRBJ2-5	.	.	TGTGCCAGCAGTTACGGGCCAGGTCGGGGAGAAGAGACCCAGTACTTC	CASSYGPGRGEETQYF
TRBV18	TRBJ2-3	.	few	TGTGCCAGCTCACCACCCCAGCGGTCAAGCACAGATACGCAGTATTTT	CASSPPQRSSTDTQYF
TRBV4-2	TRBJ2-7	.	.	TGTGCCAGCAGCCAAGATATTGCAGGGATCTACGAGCAGTACTTC	CASSQDIAGIYEQYF
TRBV5-5	TRBJ2-7	TRBD2	few	TGTGCCAGCAGCCAGAGCCTAGCGGGAGTGGTAGGGCAGTACTTC	CASSQSLAGVVGQYF
TRBV19	TRBJ2-7	.	.	TGTGCCAGTAAGCCCCATAGAGGGTTAGACGAGCAGTACTTC	CASKPHRGLDEQYF
TRBV7-8	TRBJ1-2	.	few	TGTGCCAGCAGCCCACCGCGGGGCCATGCGACCTATGGCTACACCTTC	CASSPPRGHATYGYTF
TRBV2	TRBJ1-5	.	.	TGTGCCAGCAGACCCGACAGCTATAGCAATCAGCCCCAGCATTTT	CASRPDSYSNQPQHF
TRBV2	TRBJ2-5	TRBD2	.	TGTGCCAGCAAGAATGGGGGGGTTACCTCGGAGACCCAGTACTTC	CASKNGGVTSETQYF
TRBV4-3	TRBJ2-7	TRBD1	.	TGCGCCAGCAGCCAAGACCCGACAGGGGTCTACGAGCAGTACTTC	CASSQDPTGVYEQYF
TRBV5-1	TRBJ1-1	.	.	TGCGCCAGCAGCGCGGAAGGCCCTGAAGCTTTCTTT	CASSAEGPEAFF
TRBV15	TRBJ2-1	TRBD1	few	TGTGCCACCAGCACTTTCAGAACAGGGGTCTCCTACAATGAGCAGTTCTTC	CATSTFRTGVSYNEQFF
TRBV4-3	TRBJ2-1	TRBD2	few	TGCGCCAGCAGCCATAGCGGGAGAGACACATGGAATGAGCAGTTCTTC	CASSHSGRDTWNEQFF
TRBV29-1	TRBJ2-7	.	few	TGCAGCGTTGATGAGGGACCGGGACACCAGGGCTACGAGCAGTACTTC	CSVDEGPGHQGYEQYF
TRBV4-2	TRBJ1-4	.	.	TGTGCCAGCAGCCAAGTTCTCGGTAATGAAAAACTGTTTTTT	CASSQVLGNEKLFF
TRBV9	TRBJ2-6	.	.	TGTGCCAGCAGCGTAGGCGGCGGTAGATTCTCTGGGGCCAACGTCCTGACTTTC	CASSVGGGRFSGANVLTF
TRBV29-1	TRBJ2-1	TRBD2	many	TGCAGCGTAGGCCTAGCGGACAATGAGCAGTTCTTC	CSVGLADNEQFF
TRBV11-3	TRBJ2-5	TRBD1	few	TGTGCCAGCAGCTTAGGGGGACAGCCCCAAGAGACCCAGTACTTC	CASSLGGQPQETQYF
TRBV30	TRBJ2-7	TRBD1	few	TGTGCCGGTCGCCGGGACAGGACGTCCTACGAGCAGTACTTC	CAGRRDRTSYEQYF
TRBV28	TRBJ2-3	.	.	TGTGCCAGCAGTTTGTCTCCAGGGTCAGATACGCAGTATTTT	CASSLSPGSDTQYF
TRBV20-1	TRBJ1-2	.	.	TGCAGTGCTCCAAGAGCCTATGGCTACACCTTC	CSAPRAYGYTF
TRBV19	TRBJ1-4	.	.	TGTGCCAGTACTGAGGTTTCAGCTAATGAAAAACTGTTTTTT	CASTEVSANEKLFF
TRBV7-2	TRBJ2-7	.	few	TGTGCCAGCAGCCTTCAACAGGATCTCGAGCAGTACTTC	CASSLQQDLEQYF
TRBV9	TRBJ2-2	TRBD1	.	TGTGCCAGCAGCAATTGGGACAGAAACACCAGGGAGCTGTTTTTT	CASSNWDRNTRELFF
TRBV2	TRBJ1-2	.	few	TGTGCCAGCAGTGGGGGCGGTAACTATGGCTACACCTTC	CASSGGGNYGYTF
TRBV28	TRBJ2-5	TRBD2	few	TGTGCCAGCAGTAAGGGACATAATCTAGCGGGAGTGTTAATGGGGGAGACCCAGTACTTC	CASSKGHNLAGVLMGETQYF
TRBV18	TRBJ2-5	.	.	TGTGCCAGCTCACCACCAAATAACCAAGAGACCCAGTACTTC	CASSPPNNQETQYF
TRBV25-1	TRBJ2-3	.	.	TGTGCCAGCAGTGAATGGTGGGAGCTTACGCAGTATTTT	CASSEWWELTQYF